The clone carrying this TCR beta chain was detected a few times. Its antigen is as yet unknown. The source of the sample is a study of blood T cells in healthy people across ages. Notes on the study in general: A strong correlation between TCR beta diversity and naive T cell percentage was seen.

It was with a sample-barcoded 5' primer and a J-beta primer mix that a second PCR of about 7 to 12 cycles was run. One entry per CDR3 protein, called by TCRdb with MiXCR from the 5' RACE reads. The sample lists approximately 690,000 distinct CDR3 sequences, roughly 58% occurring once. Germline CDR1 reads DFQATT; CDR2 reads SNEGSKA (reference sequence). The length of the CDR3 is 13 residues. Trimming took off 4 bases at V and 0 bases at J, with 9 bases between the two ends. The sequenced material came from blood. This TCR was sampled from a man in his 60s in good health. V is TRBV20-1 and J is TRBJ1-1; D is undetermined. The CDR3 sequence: CSAMPTVNTEAFF. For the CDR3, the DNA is TGCAGTGCTATGCCTACGGTGAACACTGAAGCTTTCTTT.